This is a list of T cell receptor beta chains from one sample in a study of T cell changes during pregnancy in multiple sclerosis. The method was immunoSEQ multiplex PCR; TCRdb's version includes in-frame clones alone and lacks a portion of them. The repertoire holds 40,000 to 55,000 clones, approximately 92% seen once, with 1% to 1.5% in the top ten. The specimen was peripheral blood. Receptor source: a female donor with multiple sclerosis, enrolled in a pregnancy study. CDR3s include the opening cysteine and the closing phenylalanine or tryptophan. D genes are given only for firm matches. Rows may omit the clone size; those that give it use once, few, many or a size class.

NA | TRBJ1-5 | TRBV6-1 | NA | CASSEADGVPQHF | TGTGCCAGCAGTGAAGCAGACGGGGTCCCCCAGCATTTT
TRBD2 | TRBJ2-5 | TRBV19 | NA | CASSIEAGVGETQYF | TGTGCCAGTAGTATAGAAGCGGGAGTCGGGGAGACCCAGTACTTC
NA | TRBJ2-1 | TRBV6-6 | NA | CASSSPADLYNEQFF | TGTGCCAGCAGTTCCCCAGCGGACCTTTACAATGAGCAGTTCTTC
NA | TRBJ2-7 | TRBV5-1 | NA | CASSLGFGYEQYF | TGCGCCAGCAGCTTGGGGTTCGGCTACGAGCAGTACTTC
NA | TRBJ2-4 | TRBV19 | NA | CASSISGWENIQYF | TGTGCCAGTAGTATATCAGGTTGGGAAAACATTCAGTACTTC
NA | TRBJ2-7 | TRBV6-1 | NA | CASSEALSASSVYEQYF | TGTGCCAGCAGTGAAGCCTTGAGCGCCAGCTCCGTCTACGAGCAGTACTTC
NA | TRBJ2-7 | TRBV25-1 | NA | CASQRASVVEQYF | TGTGCCAGCCAGAGGGCTAGCGTGGTCGAGCAGTACTTC
TRBD2 | TRBJ2-5 | TRBV10-3 | NA | CAISESAGGQKTQYF | TGTGCCATCAGTGAGTCTGCGGGGGGCCAGAAGACCCAGTACTTC
NA | TRBJ1-2 | TRBV28 | NA | CASSLLGALGGYTF | TGTGCCAGCAGTTTACTGGGGGCCTTAGGGGGCTACACCTTC
NA | TRBJ2-5 | TRBV18 | NA | CASSPREETQYF | TGTGCCAGCTCACCACGGGAGGAGACCCAGTACTTC
NA | TRBJ1-2 | TRBV7-9 | once | CASSLVRAGWFSFGYTF | TGTGCCAGCAGCTTAGTTCGAGCAGGGTGGTTTTCTTTTGGCTACACCTTC